The clone carrying this TCR beta chain was observed a handful of times. What it binds is not known. V was trimmed by 4 bases and J by 5 bases, leaving 16 bases between them. Germline lookup yields CDR1 SGHRS and CDR2 YFSETQ. CDR3 length: 14 amino acids. These data originate in a study of CD8+ T cells in alopecia areata. The overall study: Dosing with tofacitinib proceeded for 6 to 18 months, followed by 6 months off drug. Whole-study results and caveats: With tofacitinib ongoing, many expanded lesional clones persisted in both scalp and blood.

Treatment indicated: oral pan-JAK inhibitor, 5-10 mg twice daily. In alopecia areata patients, both lesional scalp punch biopsies and peripheral blood were collected. RNA was extracted and reverse transcribed into cDNA as the sequencing template. The assay was immunoSEQ multiplex PCR, and TCRdb's table has in-frame clones only and misses some. The sample lists a few hundred thousand clones; 35% to 40% were seen once. The source of this sequence is a human donor with alopecia areata. The J gene is TRBJ2-7, the V gene TRBV5-1, with D perhaps matching TRBD1 or TRBD2 (5 bases each). The sample in question was CD4+ T cells sorted from blood, obtained between weeks 30 and 35, from a patient treated with tofacitinib. CDR3 in amino acids: CASSPGTSGDEQYF. The CDR3 DNA follows: TGCGCCAGCAGCCCGGGGACCTCCGGCGACGAGCAGTACTTC.